The 18 T cell receptor beta chains presented below share a single source sample, sequenced in a study of cytomegalovirus exposure and HLA in healthy donors. PCR primers comprised 60 Vbeta and 13 Jbeta primers. Only in-frame clones appear in the TCRdb table, and some are missing; sequencing was by immunoSEQ multiplex PCR. The sample consists of about 150,000 clones, about three quarters of them appearing once. Material: PBMCs. These receptor sequences come from a man aged 18 to 29 in good health and CMV-seronegative.

The chain carries TRBV15 and TRBJ1-5; D remains unclear. The CDR3 is 16 residues long. V was cut by 2 bases and J by 1 base, with 12 bases left in between. CDR1 and CDR2 from the germline V gene are LNHNV and YYDKDF (reference sequence). The CDR3 protein is CATSRRVRVSNQPQHF. In DNA, the CDR3 is TGTGCCACCAGCAGACGAGTGAGAGTCAGCAATCAGCCCCAGCATTTT.

Written as DNA, the CDR3 is TGTGCCAGCAGTTTAGGGCCGCGACCTAATTCACCCCTCCACTTT. Translated, it gives CASSLGPRPNSPLHF. The J gene is TRBJ1-6, the V gene TRBV27; no firm D call. Germline V gene sequence: CDR1 MNHEY, CDR2 SMNVEV (reference sequence). The CDR3 has 15 amino acids. V lost 2 bases and J lost 6, with 11 bases in between.

V and J are TRBV7-6 and TRBJ2-3; the D gene is possibly TRBD1 (5 bases). Trimming shortened V by 2 bases and J by 1 base, and 13 bases separated the two germline ends. The CDR3 contains 16 residues. CDR1 and CDR2 from the germline V gene are SGHVS and FNYEAQ. This chain's CDR3 is CASSLKRGGGTDTQYF. CDR3 nucleotide sequence: TGTGCCAGCAGCTTAAAAAGGGGTGGGGGCACAGATACGCAGTATTTT.

The rearrangement uses TRBV5-4 and TRBJ1-1; TRBD1 aligns across 8 bases. The germline V gene has CDR1 SGHNT and CDR2 YYREEE (reference sequence). This CDR3 comprises 16 residues. The V gene end was trimmed by 0 bases and the J gene end by 3 bases; junction bases not matched to a gene: 7. Here the CDR3 reads CASSLAGGVGDTEAFF. The CDR3 nucleotides read TGTGCCAGCAGCTTGGCAGGGGGCGTCGGGGACACTGAAGCTTTCTTT.

Relative to its sample, this clone is medium-sized (0.01 to 0.1%). The chain is built from TRBV15 and TRBJ2-4, with 8 bases identical to TRBD1. Losses at the gene ends were 3 bases for V and 0 bases for J; bases not matched to a gene: 7. CDR1 is LNHNV, CDR2 YYDKDF, per germline (reference sequence). The CDR3 extends over 17 amino acids. The CDR3 protein is CATSSGQGLIAKNIQYF. CDR3 in DNA: TGTGCCACCAGCAGTGGACAGGGACTGATAGCCAAAAACATTCAGTACTTC. The full variable domain, in which reference TRBV15 and TRBJ2-4 provide the parts outside the CDR3, is DAMVIQNPRYQVTQFGKPVTLSCSQTLNHNVMYWYQQKSSQAPKLLFHYYDKDFNNEADTPDNFQSRRPNTSFCFLDIRSPGLGDTAMYLCATSSGQGLIAKNIQYFGAGTRLSVL.

The chain couples TRBV7-9 to TRBJ1-4, with 8 positions matching TRBD1. CDR1 is SEHNR and CDR2 is FQNEAQ in the germline V gene (reference sequence). The CDR3 contains 16 residues. V lost 3 bases to trimming and J lost 4 bases; unmatched junction nucleotides: 7. CDR3: CASSFRVDRVNEKLFF. CDR3 in DNA: TGTGCCAGCAGCTTCCGGGTGGACAGGGTTAATGAAAAACTGTTTTTT.

The chain recombines TRBV19 with TRBJ1-5; D call uncertain. This CDR3 is built from 12 residues. Deletions cut 5 bases from V and 4 bases from J, with 6 bases between. Germline V gene data show CDR1 as LNHDA and CDR2 as SQIVND (reference sequence). CDR3 coding DNA: TGTGCCAGTAGTCAAGCGAATCAGCCCCAGCATTTT. It yields the protein CASSQANQPQHF. The complete variable domain, with remaining parts taken from reference TRBV19 and TRBJ1-5, reads DGGITQSPKYLFRKEGQNVTLSCEQNLNHDAMYWYRQDPGQGLRLIYYSQIVNDFQKGDIAEGYSVSREKKESFPLTVTSAQKNPTAFYLCASSQANQPQHFGDGTRLSIL.

The rearrangement links TRBV28 to TRBJ1-2; 11 bases map to TRBD1. CDR1 is MDHEN, CDR2 SYDVKM, per germline. Losses at the gene ends were 4 bases for V and 9 bases for J; bases not matched to a gene: 16. CDR3 size: 17 residues. In nucleotides, the CDR3 is TGTGCCAGCAGTTCCTTCGATGGCCGGGACAGGGGGTTAAGCTACACCTTC. It yields the protein CASSSFDGRDRGLSYTF.

This chain uses TRBV14 with TRBJ2-7; D possibly corresponds to TRBD1 (5 bases). CDR3 length: 13 residues. Germline CDR1 and CDR2: SGHDN and FVKESK. Trimming cost V 4 bases and J 5 bases, with 12 bases left between them. The CDR3 DNA follows: TGTGCCAGCAGCCGAAACACAGGTAACGAGCAGTACTTC. Translating it yields CASSRNTGNEQYF.

This clone appeared once. The chain carries TRBV11-3 and TRBJ2-1; TRBD2 matches 8 bases. The CDR3 is made up of 19 amino acids. Losses at the gene ends were 5 bases for V and 6 bases for J; bases not matched to a gene: 21. The V gene's germline CDR1 is SGHNT and CDR2 YENEEA. The CDR3 region has the DNA TGTGCCAGCAGCCCTGGTTGGGGGGTACAGCGGGAGAGGACCAATGAGCAGTTCTTC. Its protein is CASSPGWGVQRERTNEQFF.

This clone was seen more than once but under ten times. The chain joins TRBV7-2 to TRBJ1-2; no clear D. The CDR3 consists of 15 residues. Germline V lookup: CDR1 SGHTA, CDR2 FQGNSA. Trimming pared 0 bases from V and 10 bases from J, leaving 18 bases between. The CDR3 coding sequence is TGTGCCAGCAGCTTAGCGCTCCCTCCCCAAGCGGCCTACACCTTC. Translation: CASSLALPPQAAYTF.

This rearrangement joins TRBV7-9 to TRBJ1-1; 8 bases agree with TRBD1. CDR3 size: 13 residues. V lost 3 bases, J lost 3 bases, and 0 bases stayed unmatched. The germline V gene encodes CDR1 SEHNR and CDR2 FQNEAQ (reference sequence). In DNA form, the CDR3 reads TGTGCCAGCAGCTTGGACAGGGACACTGAAGCTTTCTTT. The encoded protein is CASSLDRDTEAFF.

The chain carries TRBV6-5 and TRBJ2-7; D unresolved. Trimming cost V 0 bases and J 0 bases, with 9 bases left between them. This CDR3 is built from 15 residues. Germline CDR1 MNHEY, CDR2 SVGAGI. This chain's CDR3 is CASSYSSRNSYEQYF. In DNA form, the CDR3 reads TGTGCCAGCAGTTACTCGTCCAGGAACTCCTACGAGCAGTACTTC.

This clone was detected a few times. The chain employs TRBV15 and TRBJ2-5; 7 nucleotides align to TRBD2. The CDR3 covers 15 residues. Germline CDR1 is LNHNV and CDR2 is YYDKDF (reference sequence). Germline trimming cut 0 bases from V and 5 bases from J; bases unmatched to any gene: 6. The CDR3 is CATSRDGGGWETQYF. The CDR3 coding sequence is TGTGCCACCAGCAGAGATGGGGGGGGTTGGGAGACCCAGTACTTC.

This chain uses TRBV5-4 with TRBJ2-2, with 9 bases identical to TRBD2. Germline V gene lookup returns CDR1 SGHNT and CDR2 YYREEE (reference sequence). The CDR3 is made up of 17 amino acids. The trim removed 0 bases at V and 6 bases at J, leaving 9 bases unmatched. DNA of the CDR3: TGTGCCAGCAGCTTGGTTGGTGGGACTAGCTCGGCCGGGGAGCTGTTTTTT. Translation gives CASSLVGGTSSAGELFF.

The chain combines TRBV28 with TRBJ2-7, with D perhaps matching TRBD1 (6 bases). CDR1 and CDR2 (germline): MDHEN, SYDVKM. This CDR3 is built from 14 residues. V dropped 5 bases and J dropped 5 bases, with 16 bases sitting between them. The CDR3 DNA reads as TGTGCCAGCAGTCTTGTAGGGGGAGATCACGAGCAGTACTTC. It yields the protein CASSLVGGDHEQYF.

The chain has TRBV2 and TRBJ2-7; 12 nucleotides agree with TRBD1. This CDR3 has 13 residues. The V gene's germline CDR1 is SNHLY and CDR2 FYNNEI. Unmatched junction bases numbered 2, after V lost 5 bases and J lost 6 bases. The CDR3 bases are TGTGCCAGCAGTCGGGACAGGGGGCTCGAGCAGTACTTC. Translated, it gives CASSRDRGLEQYF.

The V and J genes are TRBV27 and TRBJ1-3; 8 bases match TRBD1. V gave up 0 bases and J gave up 2 bases; unmatched junction bases: 3. CDR1 and CDR2 from the germline V gene are MNHEY and SMNVEV (reference sequence). The CDR3 is 16 amino acids. The CDR3, as DNA: TGTGCCAGCAGTTTATCCCTGACAGGGGCTGGAAACACCATATATTTT. This translates into CASSLSLTGAGNTIYF.